This T cell receptor beta chain came from a study of response to subunit inactivated influenza vaccine. General study findings and limits: The study's authors posited that every seasonal influenza vaccination enlists few new T cells.

TCRdb reprocessed the RT-PCR reads with MiXCR, giving one entry per CDR3 protein. Of over 400,000 distinct CDR3 sequences listed, over 9.5% are singletons. The table lists this clonotype with a few counts. The antigen is undetermined. The specimen was PBMCs from blood, collected 40 to 50 days after vaccination. The source is a man aged 45-65 years who received an inactivated influenza vaccine.

The CDR3 here is CASSQDPTGTDTQYF. The CDR3 DNA sequence: TGTGCCAGCAGCCAAGACCCTACCGGCACAGATACGCAGTATTTT. This rearrangement joins TRBV7-2 to TRBJ2-3; D is ambiguous. V was clipped by 5 bases and J by 1 base, with 13 bases between them. Germline CDR1 SGHTA, CDR2 FQGNSA. CDR3 length: 15 amino acids.